Listed below are T cell receptor beta chains from one sample, sequenced in a study of OX40 agonist ivuxolimab in advanced cancers. The method was immunoSEQ multiplex PCR; TCRdb's version includes in-frame clones alone and lacks a portion of them. Of tens of thousands of clones listed, 80% to 90% were seen once; the top ten hold around 16%. The sample was CD4+ or CD8+ T cells sorted from blood, taken in a trial of the OX40 agonist ivuxolimab. The receptors shown here come from an adult with an advanced solid tumor such as melanoma, head and neck, liver or kidney cancer. Each CDR3 is given with its conserved first and last residue. D genes are given only for firm matches. Clone size is not always given. Where it is, it says once, few, many or a class for expanded clones.

D,V,size,J,DNA,CDR3
TRBD1,TRBV2,-,TRBJ1-5,TGTGCCAGCAGTACCCCGGACAGGGGGCCCAATCAGCCCCAGCATTTT,CASSTPDRGPNQPQHF
TRBD2,TRBV2,-,TRBJ2-1,TGTGCCAGCAGTGAAGGGCTAGCGGGGGACTCCTACAATGAGCAGTTCTTC,CASSEGLAGDSYNEQFF
TRBD1,TRBV30,-,TRBJ2-7,TGTGCCTCCGACAGGGGTACGGCCTACGAGCAGTACTTC,CASDRGTAYEQYF
-,TRBV7-9,-,TRBJ2-5,TGTGCCAGCAGTTCCACTTCAGAGACCCAGTACTTC,CASSSTSETQYF
TRBD2,TRBV15,few,TRBJ2-1,TGTGCCACCTCTCAGTGGGGTGGGCGGGGGGCGGTCAGGTCCTACAATGAGCAGTTCTTC,CATSQWGGRGAVRSYNEQFF
TRBD2,TRBV2,-,TRBJ2-3,TGTGCCAGCAGTCAAACGCGGGGGGCCCGCACAGATACGCAGTATTTT,CASSQTRGARTDTQYF
TRBD1,TRBV7-9,-,TRBJ1-5,TGTGCCAGCAGCTTAGGTGGACAGGGAGGCAATCAGCCCCAGCATTTT,CASSLGGQGGNQPQHF
-,TRBV19,-,TRBJ2-7,TGTGCCAGTAGTATTCAGGGTGCCAACGAGCAGTACTTC,CASSIQGANEQYF
TRBD2,TRBV6-1,-,TRBJ2-7,TGTGCCAGCAGTGAAGAGGTCCCGACTAGCGGGGCCCACGAGCAGTACTTC,CASSEEVPTSGAHEQYF
TRBD2,TRBV2,-,TRBJ2-1,TGTGCCAGCAGCCTTAGGACTAGCGGAGGCTACAATGAGCAGTTCTTC,CASSLRTSGGYNEQFF
TRBD1,TRBV29-1,-,TRBJ1-3,TGCAGCGTCTCACAGGGGAACTCTGGAAACACCATATATTTT,CSVSQGNSGNTIYF
TRBD2,TRBV7-9,-,TRBJ2-1,TGTGCCAGCAGCTTAAAGTTAGCGGGGGGTCGGAATGAGCAGTTCTTC,CASSLKLAGGRNEQFF
-,TRBV30,-,TRBJ2-3,TGTGCCTGGACTTGGACAGCCAGCACAGATACGCAGTATTTT,CAWTWTASTDTQYF
-,TRBV7-9,-,TRBJ2-3,TGTGCCAGCAGCTACCAACCTAGCAAAGATACGCAGTATTTT,CASSYQPSKDTQYF
-,TRBV27,-,TRBJ1-5,TGTGCCAGCAGTTTTATCGGTCAGCCCCAGCATTTT,CASSFIGQPQHF
-,TRBV28,-,TRBJ2-3,TGTGCCAGCAGTGGCTCGGATACGCAGTATTTT,CASSGSDTQYF
-,TRBV19,medium-sized,TRBJ1-5,TGTGCCAGTAGTATAGTCTGGAGTTTCAATCAGCCCCAGCATTTT,CASSIVWSFNQPQHF
-,TRBV5-4,once,TRBJ2-3,TGTGCCACCTGGGACCAAACAGATACGCAGTATTTT,CATWDQTDTQYF
-,TRBV15,once,TRBJ1-3,TGTGCCACCTCAGTACCCTCACCCTCTGGAAACACCATATATTTT,CATSVPSPSGNTIYF
TRBD2,TRBV9,once,TRBJ2-5,TGTGCCAGCAGCGTCCGGACTAGCGCACAAGAGACCCAGTACTTC,CASSVRTSAQETQYF
-,TRBV13,once,TRBJ2-7,TGTGCCAGCAGCCGCCCTACAGGGGAGGCCTACGAGCAGTACTTC,CASSRPTGEAYEQYF
-,TRBV5-1,once,TRBJ1-1,TGCGCCAGCAGCCGGGGGAACACTGAAGCTTTCTTT,CASSRGNTEAFF
-,TRBV27,-,TRBJ1-5,TGTGCCAGCAGTTTATCCCGGGGGGATCAGCCCCAGCATTTT,CASSLSRGDQPQHF
TRBD1,TRBV7-6,-,TRBJ2-7,TGTGCCAGCAGCCCACAGGGGAACGAGCAGTACTTC,CASSPQGNEQYF
TRBD1,TRBV7-9,-,TRBJ1-2,TGTGCCAGCAGGGGACAGTTGAATGGCTACACCTTC,CASRGQLNGYTF
-,TRBV4-2,large,TRBJ1-1,TGTGCCAGCAGCCAAGGGACGGGTCAAAACACTGAAGCTTTCTTT,CASSQGTGQNTEAFF
-,TRBV4-1,medium-sized,TRBJ2-4,TGCGCCAGCAGCCAAGATCCCTCCGGCAAAAACATTCAGTACTTC,CASSQDPSGKNIQYF
-,TRBV7-8,-,TRBJ2-7,TGTGCCAGCAGCTTAGCCCGTCAGGGGGGTTCCGAGCAGTACTTC,CASSLARQGGSEQYF
-,TRBV2,-,TRBJ1-2,TGTGCCAGCAGTGACAGGGTTGGCTACACCTTC,CASSDRVGYTF
-,TRBV4-1,-,TRBJ2-7,TGCGCCAGCAGCCGCTTCGGACAGAACTACGAGCAGTACTTC,CASSRFGQNYEQYF
-,TRBV27,-,TRBJ1-1,TGTGCCAGCAGTTTATACGGGACCGGCAGGGTCCCGGGCACTGAAGCTTTCTTT,CASSLYGTGRVPGTEAFF
TRBD2,TRBV11-2,-,TRBJ2-3,TGTGCCAGCAGCCAGACTAGCGGGAGTAGTAAAGATACGCAGTATTTT,CASSQTSGSSKDTQYF
-,TRBV11-1,-,TRBJ2-5,TGTGCCAGCAGCTTAATGCTTAGAGGGGGGGCCGGAGAGACCCAGTACTTC,CASSLMLRGGAGETQYF
TRBD1,TRBV13,-,TRBJ1-1,TGTGCCAGCAGCTTAGCACGCCAGGGGGTTGAAGCTTTCTTT,CASSLARQGVEAFF
-,TRBV6-5,-,TRBJ1-2,TGTGCCAGCAGCCCCGGTCACGGCTACACCTTC,CASSPGHGYTF
-,TRBV15,once,TRBJ2-7,TGTGCCACGGGGCAGGGCTACGAGCAGTACTTC,CATGQGYEQYF
-,TRBV27,-,TRBJ1-1,TGTGCCAGCAGTTGGTCGCGGTACACTGAAGCTTTCTTT,CASSWSRYTEAFF
TRBD1,TRBV7-3,-,TRBJ2-3,TGTGCCAGCAGCTTAGGGGACAGCAGGGTAAATACGCAGTATTTT,CASSLGDSRVNTQYF
-,TRBV4-1,-,TRBJ2-7,TGCGCCAGCAGCCAAGAGCTGTCCTACGAGCAGTACTTC,CASSQELSYEQYF
TRBD1,TRBV7-8,-,TRBJ1-1,TGTGCCAGCAGCTCCCCAGGGGGCCAAGCGAACACTGAAGCTTTCTTT,CASSSPGGQANTEAFF
TRBD2,TRBV14,-,TRBJ2-7,TGTGCCAGCAGCCAACGTACTAGCGGAACCTACGAGCAGTACTTC,CASSQRTSGTYEQYF
TRBD1,TRBV6-5,-,TRBJ1-1,TGTGCCAGCAGTTCGGGACAGGGGAACACTGAAGCTTTCTTT,CASSSGQGNTEAFF
-,TRBV7-9,-,TRBJ2-3,TGTGCCAGCAGCATAGAAAGGGTTGGGGCAGATACGCAGTATTTT,CASSIERVGADTQYF
TRBD2,TRBV11-2,once,TRBJ2-1,TGTGCCAGCAGCCCAAGCACTAGCGGGGGGCCGTATGAGCAGTTCTTC,CASSPSTSGGPYEQFF
-,TRBV14,-,TRBJ2-5,TGTGCCAGCAGCCAAGTGCTGGGGAGAACAGAGACCCAGTACTTC,CASSQVLGRTETQYF
-,TRBV6-5,-,TRBJ1-5,TGTGCCAGCAGTCAGGACCGCCGCAATCAGCCCCAGCATTTT,CASSQDRRNQPQHF
-,TRBV2,-,TRBJ1-6,TGTGCCAGTGCCGGAACAGGAAGAATTCACGAATCACCCCTCCACTTT,CASAGTGRIHESPLHF
TRBD2,TRBV6-5,-,TRBJ2-1,TGTGCCAGCGGAAGCGGGGCATCCTACAATGAGCAGTTCTTC,CASGSGASYNEQFF
-,TRBV5-4,-,TRBJ2-7,TGTGCCAGCAGCTCCGGGACCGCTAGCTCCTACGAGCAGTACTTC,CASSSGTASSYEQYF
-,TRBV6-5,-,TRBJ2-7,TGTGCCAGCAGTTACTCTCTAGCCTACGAGCAGTACTTC,CASSYSLAYEQYF
-,TRBV5-4,-,TRBJ2-1,TGTGCCAGCAGCTTGACCAGGGAGAATGAGCAGTTCTTC,CASSLTRENEQFF
-,TRBV27,-,TRBJ2-7,TGTGCCAGCAGTTTGACAGGGACTTACGAGCAGTACTTC,CASSLTGTYEQYF
-,TRBV7-2,-,TRBJ2-7,TGTGCCAGCAGCTTCCCCAGTAATTTCTACGAGCAGTACTTC,CASSFPSNFYEQYF
-,TRBV7-9,-,TRBJ2-7,TGTGCCAGCAGCCCAAATAGATACGAGCAGTACTTC,CASSPNRYEQYF
-,TRBV4-3,-,TRBJ1-2,TGCGCCAGCAGCCAAGATTCCCGGGGATATGGCTACACCTTC,CASSQDSRGYGYTF
-,TRBV30,-,TRBJ1-1,TGTGCCTGGAGTGTAAGGTCGGTGAAGACTGAAGCTTTCTTT,CAWSVRSVKTEAFF
-,TRBV7-9,medium-sized,TRBJ2-7,TGTGCCAGCGTAGGGACCTACGAGCAGTACTTC,CASVGTYEQYF
-,TRBV7-9,-,TRBJ1-6,TGTGCCAGCAGCGTCCCCGGGGGGGATTCACCCCTCCACTTT,CASSVPGGDSPLHF
-,TRBV5-1,-,TRBJ1-6,TGCGCCAGCAGCTTCTCGGGTTTGGGGGATCCCCTCCACTTT,CASSFSGLGDPLHF